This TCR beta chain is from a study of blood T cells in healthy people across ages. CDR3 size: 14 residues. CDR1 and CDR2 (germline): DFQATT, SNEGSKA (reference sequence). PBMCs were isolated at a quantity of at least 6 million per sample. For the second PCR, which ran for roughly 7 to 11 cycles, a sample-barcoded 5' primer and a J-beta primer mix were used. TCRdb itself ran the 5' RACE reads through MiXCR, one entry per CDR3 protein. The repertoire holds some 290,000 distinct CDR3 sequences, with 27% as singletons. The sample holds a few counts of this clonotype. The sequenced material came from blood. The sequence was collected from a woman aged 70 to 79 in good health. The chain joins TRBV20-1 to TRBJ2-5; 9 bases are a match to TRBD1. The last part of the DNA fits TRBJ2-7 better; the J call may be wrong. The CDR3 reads CSAPPGQGSYEQYF. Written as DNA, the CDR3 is TGCAGTGCTCCCCCGGGACAGGGATCCTACGAGCAGTACTTC.